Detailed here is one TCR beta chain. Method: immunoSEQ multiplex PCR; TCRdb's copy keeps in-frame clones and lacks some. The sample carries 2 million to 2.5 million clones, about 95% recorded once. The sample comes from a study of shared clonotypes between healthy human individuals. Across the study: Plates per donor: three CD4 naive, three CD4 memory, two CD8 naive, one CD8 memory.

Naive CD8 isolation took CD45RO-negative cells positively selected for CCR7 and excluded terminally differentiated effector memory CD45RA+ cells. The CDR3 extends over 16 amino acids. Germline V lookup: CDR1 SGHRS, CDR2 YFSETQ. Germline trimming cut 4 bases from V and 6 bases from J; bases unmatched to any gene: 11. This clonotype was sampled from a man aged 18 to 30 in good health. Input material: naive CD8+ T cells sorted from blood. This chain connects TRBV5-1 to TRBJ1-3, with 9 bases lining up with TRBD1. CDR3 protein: CASSPNWRQGENTIYF. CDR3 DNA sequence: TGCGCCAGCAGCCCCAACTGGAGACAGGGGGAAAACACCATATATTTT.